These 18 T cell receptor beta chains originate from one sample sequenced in a study of control samples from healthy donors and cancer patients. Method: immunoSEQ multiplex PCR; TCRdb's copy keeps in-frame clones and lacks some. The sample lists around 49,000 clones, approximately 89% occurring once. The sample comprised PBMCs. The receptors derive from a man aged 40-50 years with colorectal cancer.

The V and J genes are TRBV9 and TRBJ2-7; D perhaps matches TRBD1 (6 bases). Germline loops: CDR1 SGDLS, CDR2 YYNGEE. The CDR3 is made up of 14 amino acids. V dropped 3 bases and J dropped 0 bases, with 10 bases sitting between them. The CDR3, as DNA: TGTGCCAGCAGCGACCGGGACAACTCCTACGAGCAGTACTTC. Its translation is CASSDRDNSYEQYF.

This chain uses TRBV13 with TRBJ2-7; D is possibly TRBD1 or TRBD2 (5 bases each). V was shortened by 2 bases and J by 1 base, with 18 bases between the two germline ends. Germline-derived CDR1 and CDR2 are PRHDT and FYEKMQ (reference sequence). The CDR3 is 17 residues long. CDR3 region: CASSLINGIEGSYEQYF. CDR3 in DNA: TGTGCCAGCAGCTTAATTAACGGCATCGAGGGGTCCTACGAGCAGTACTTC.

The chain uses TRBV6-5 and TRBJ2-7, with unresolved D. The germline V gene has CDR1 MNHEY and CDR2 SVGAGI. The CDR3 loop spans 13 amino acids. Trimming took off 2 bases at V and 6 bases at J, with 11 bases between the two ends. The CDR3 DNA reads as TGTGCCAGCAGTTACAACCCCAGGAGCGAGCAGTACTTC. Amino acids: CASSYNPRSEQYF.

V and J are TRBV6-5 and TRBJ1-1; D is undetermined. V lost 0 bases and J 0 bases, leaving 11 bases between the germline ends. The germline CDR1 and CDR2 sequences are MNHEY and SVGAGI. The length of the CDR3 is 16 residues. In nucleotides, the CDR3 is TGTGCCAGCAGTTACTCTTCTTGGGGAATGAACACTGAAGCTTTCTTT. Its translation: CASSYSSWGMNTEAFF.

The chain combines TRBV6-1 with TRBJ1-5; perhaps TRBD1 as D (6 bases). Germline V gene sequence: CDR1 MNHNS, CDR2 SASEGT. Trimming shortened V by 4 bases and J by 1 base, and 14 bases separated the two germline ends. CDR3 length equals 16 residues. The CDR3 nucleotides read TGTGCCAGCAGTGGAGGGCTCACAGGGAGCAATCAGCCCCAGCATTTT. This sequence encodes CASSGGLTGSNQPQHF.

The V and J genes are TRBV5-4 and TRBJ2-2; D possibly uses TRBD1 or TRBD2 (5 bases each). Germline CDR1 SGHNT, CDR2 YYREEE (reference sequence). The CDR3 length is 15 residues. V was trimmed by 7 bases and J by 8 bases, leaving 21 bases between them. The CDR3 spells CASQRAGRKLGELFF. In nucleotides, the CDR3 is TGTGCCAGCCAGAGGGCAGGGCGCAAATTAGGGGAGCTGTTTTTT.

This chain links TRBV9 with TRBJ2-1; 14 bases agree with TRBD2. This CDR3 is 22 amino acids long. The ends lost 4 bases at V and 7 bases at J; junction bases unmatched: 25. From germline, CDR1 is SGDLS and CDR2 YYNGEE. Here the CDR3 DNA reads TGTGCCAGCAGCTCTCGGATGTCGGGGGGACTAGCGGGAGTCGACAGAAGGAATGAGCAGTTCTTC. Translation: CASSSRMSGGLAGVDRRNEQFF.

This chain connects TRBV27 to TRBJ2-3; 14 positions match TRBD2. The junction had 1 base not matched to a gene; V was cut back by 5 bases and J by 0 bases. The CDR3 is made up of 16 amino acids. Per the germline V gene, CDR1 is MNHEY and CDR2 is SMNVEV (reference sequence). The CDR3 sequence: CASSRLAGGSTDTQYF. The CDR3 nucleotides read TGTGCCAGCAGTAGACTAGCGGGAGGGAGCACAGATACGCAGTATTTT.

The chain has TRBV4-1 and TRBJ1-5; D is unresolved. Germline V lookup: CDR1 MGHRA, CDR2 YSYEKL. This CDR3 has 15 residues. V lost 3 bases to trimming and J lost 0 bases, with 9 bases between them. The CDR3 protein is CASSQGLNSNQPQHF. The DNA for the CDR3 is TGCGCCAGCAGCCAGGGCCTGAATAGCAATCAGCCCCAGCATTTT.

The CDR3 is CAAGQGASGANVLTF. The DNA for the CDR3 is TGTGCCGCGGGACAGGGGGCTTCTGGGGCCAACGTCCTGACTTTC. The chain employs TRBV2 and TRBJ2-6; TRBD1 matches 12 bases. From germline, CDR1 is SNHLY and CDR2 FYNNEI. The CDR3 covers 15 residues. V lost 11 bases to trimming and J lost 1 base; unmatched junction nucleotides: 3.

The rearrangement links TRBV19 to TRBJ2-3; TRBD2 agrees at 11 bases. The germline gives CDR1 LNHDA, CDR2 SQIVND (reference sequence). V was clipped by 5 bases and J by 4 bases; unmatched bases: 5. This CDR3 is built from 15 residues. The CDR3 sequence is CASSLTSGRSDTQYF. CDR3 coding DNA: TGTGCCAGTAGTCTTACTAGCGGGAGATCAGATACGCAGTATTTT.

V gene TRBV12-5 combines with J gene TRBJ1-5; D is unclear. Trimming shortened V by 1 base and J by 7 bases, and 8 bases separated the two germline ends. CDR3 length: 13 residues. Germline V gene data show CDR1 as LGHNT and CDR2 as FRNRAP. CDR3 amino acids: CASGLAMGQPQHF. CDR3 sequence (DNA): TGTGCTAGTGGTTTGGCAATGGGACAGCCCCAGCATTTT.

There are a few counts of this clone. The chain uses TRBV10-1 and TRBJ1-1; D call uncertain. The germline gives CDR1 WNHNN, CDR2 SYGVQD (reference sequence). Trimming removed 2 bases from V and 5 bases from J, with 9 bases in between. The CDR3 extends over 13 amino acids. The CDR3 protein is CASSEDIATEAFF. As DNA, the CDR3 is TGCGCCAGCAGTGAGGACATTGCGACTGAAGCTTTCTTT.

V is TRBV19 and J is TRBJ2-7, with 7 bases aligning to TRBD1. The germline V gene has CDR1 LNHDA and CDR2 SQIVND (reference sequence). CDR3 length: 15 amino acids. V gave up 4 bases and J gave up 2 bases; unmatched junction bases: 8. The CDR3 nucleotides read TGTGCCAGTAGTACCTTGGAAGGGACAGCCTACGAGCAGTACTTC. The encoded protein is CASSTLEGTAYEQYF.

V is TRBV28 and J is TRBJ2-7; 7 positions agree with TRBD1. Per the germline V gene, CDR1 is MDHEN and CDR2 is SYDVKM. CDR3 length equals 14 residues. V dropped 2 bases and J dropped 2; count of bases not matched to a gene: 3. CDR3 sequence (DNA): TGTGCCAGCAGTTTAGGGGACAGAACCTACGAGCAGTACTTC. Encoded protein: CASSLGDRTYEQYF.

V and J are TRBV10-3 and TRBJ2-5, with a weak D call TRBD2 (7 bases). The V and J ends lost 6 bases and 4 bases respectively, with 18 bases between them. From germline, CDR1 is ENHRY and CDR2 SYGVKD. This CDR3 comprises 15 residues. The CDR3 nucleotides read TGTGCCATCAGCTCAAATCGGGGGGCCGGAGAGACCCAGTACTTC. As protein: CAISSNRGAGETQYF.

This chain links TRBV24-1 with TRBJ2-1; the D is unclear. Trimming stripped 4 bases from V and 0 bases from J, with 12 bases between. The CDR3 spans 16 residues. Per the germline V gene, CDR1 is KGHDR and CDR2 is SFDVKD. The CDR3: CATSDPRASSYNEQFF. The CDR3 DNA follows: TGTGCCACCAGTGACCCCCGGGCGAGCTCCTACAATGAGCAGTTCTTC.

The V gene is TRBV5-4, the J gene TRBJ2-7, with D perhaps matching TRBD1 (5 bases). The CDR3 has 14 residues. Trimming took 4 bases from V and 2 from J, leaving 13 bases between them. The germline gives CDR1 SGHNT, CDR2 YYREEE (reference sequence). CDR3 DNA sequence: TGTGCCAGCAGCATACCCGACAGACCCTACGAGCAGTACTTC. This sequence encodes CASSIPDRPYEQYF.